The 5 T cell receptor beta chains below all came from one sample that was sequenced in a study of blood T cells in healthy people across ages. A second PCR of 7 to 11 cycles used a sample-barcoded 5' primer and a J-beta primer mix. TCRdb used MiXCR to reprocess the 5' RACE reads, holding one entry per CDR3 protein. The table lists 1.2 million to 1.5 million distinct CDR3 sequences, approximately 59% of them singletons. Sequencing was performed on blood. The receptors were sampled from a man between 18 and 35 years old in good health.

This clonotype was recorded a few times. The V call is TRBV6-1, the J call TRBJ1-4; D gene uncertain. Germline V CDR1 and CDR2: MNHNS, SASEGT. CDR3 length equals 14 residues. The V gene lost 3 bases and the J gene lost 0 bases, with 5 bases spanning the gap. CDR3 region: CASSEMATNEKLFF. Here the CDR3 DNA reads TGTGCCAGCAGTGAGATGGCAACTAATGAAAAACTGTTTTTT.

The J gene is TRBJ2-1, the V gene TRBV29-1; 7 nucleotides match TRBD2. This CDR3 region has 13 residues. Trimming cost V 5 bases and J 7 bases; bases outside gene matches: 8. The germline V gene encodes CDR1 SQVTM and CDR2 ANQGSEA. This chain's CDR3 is CSVITSAENEQFF. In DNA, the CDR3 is TGCAGCGTTATAACTAGCGCTGAGAATGAGCAGTTCTTC.

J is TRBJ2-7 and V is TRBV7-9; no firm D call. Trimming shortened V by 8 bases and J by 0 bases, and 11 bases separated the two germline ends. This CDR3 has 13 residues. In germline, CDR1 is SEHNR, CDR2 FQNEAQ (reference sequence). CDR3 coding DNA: TGTGCCAGCGGCCCGAAAAGCTCCTACGAGCAGTACTTC. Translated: CASGPKSSYEQYF.

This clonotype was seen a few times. CDR3 DNA: TGTGCCAGCAGCTTGTCCGGGACCGCGGCTTTCTACGAGCAGTACTTC. This encodes CASSLSGTAAFYEQYF. The chain recombines TRBV5-5 with TRBJ2-7; D tentatively reads TRBD1 or TRBD2 (5 bases each). Trimming cost V 1 base and J 3 bases, with 17 bases left between them. The CDR3 has 16 residues. Germline CDR1 and CDR2: SGHKS and YYEKEE (reference sequence).

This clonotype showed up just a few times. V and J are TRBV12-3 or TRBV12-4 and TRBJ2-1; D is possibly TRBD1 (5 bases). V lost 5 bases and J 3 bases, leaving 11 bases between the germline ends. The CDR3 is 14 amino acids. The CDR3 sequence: CASSPAGNYNEQFF. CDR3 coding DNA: TGTGCCAGCAGTCCCGCAGGGAACTACAATGAGCAGTTCTTC.